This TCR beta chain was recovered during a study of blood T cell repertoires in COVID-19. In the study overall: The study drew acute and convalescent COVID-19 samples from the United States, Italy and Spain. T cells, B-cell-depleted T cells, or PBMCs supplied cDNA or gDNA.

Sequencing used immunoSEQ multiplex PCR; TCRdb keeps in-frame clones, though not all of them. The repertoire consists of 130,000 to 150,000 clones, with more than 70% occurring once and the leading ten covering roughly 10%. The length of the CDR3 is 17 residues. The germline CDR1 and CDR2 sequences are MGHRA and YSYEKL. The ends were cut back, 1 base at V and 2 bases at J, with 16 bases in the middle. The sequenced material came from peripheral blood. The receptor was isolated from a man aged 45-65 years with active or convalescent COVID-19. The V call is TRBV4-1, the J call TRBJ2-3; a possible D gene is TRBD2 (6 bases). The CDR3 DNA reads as TGCGCCAGCAGCCAAGGTCGGGGGACTCTTAACACAGATACGCAGTATTTT. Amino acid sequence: CASSQGRGTLNTDTQYF.